This T cell receptor (beta chain) was documented in a study of blood T cells in healthy people across ages. A word on this clonotype: What it recognizes is unknown.

Together with a sample-barcoded 5' primer, a J-beta primer mix was included in a second PCR lasting about 7 to 12 cycles. Each cDNA was tagged by a template-switch adaptor containing 12 random nucleotides. MiXCR was run by TCRdb on the 5' RACE reads, yielding one entry per CDR3 protein. This repertoire shows hundreds of thousands of distinct CDR3 sequences, 58% found once; its top ten account for roughly 22%. Healthy Caucasians from Russia aged roughly 6 to 95 served as donors. General study points: Naive and antigen-experienced cells were not separated, limiting conclusive comparison. Lack of knowledge of donor CMV status possibly confounded expanded clonotype changes.

Germline V gene lookup returns CDR1 SGHRS and CDR2 YFSETQ. This CDR3 region has 15 residues. This chain connects TRBV5-1 to TRBJ2-5; 8 positions match TRBD1. TRBJ2-7 matches the DNA end more closely, so the J call is doubtful. The sample taken for sequencing was blood. The sequence derives from a man in his thirties or forties in good health. CDR3 protein: CASSQNDRGYYEQYF. The CDR3 nucleotides read TGCGCCAGCAGCCAGAACGACAGGGGTTACTACGAGCAGTACTTC.